The 25 T cell receptor beta chains given below trace back to one sample, sequenced in a study of Graves' ophthalmopathy and Graves' hyperthyroidism. For repertoire sequencing, the TCR beta CDR3 regions were amplified from RNA transcripts. RT-PCR with HTBI primers came first, then second-round multiplex PCR. TCRdb independently ran MiXCR on the multiplex PCR reads; one entry per CDR3 protein. Here the sample spans 350,000 to 450,000 distinct CDR3 sequences, under 25% being singletons. Sequencing input: peripheral blood. These receptors were taken from a woman aged 18-29 years with stable Graves' hyperthyroidism.

At least ten counts were recorded for this clonotype. V and J are TRBV20-1 and TRBJ2-7, with D hard to call. V dropped 3 bases and J dropped 3 bases, with 9 bases sitting between them. The CDR3 length is 12 residues. The germline V gene encodes CDR1 DFQATT and CDR2 SNEGSKA (reference sequence). This CDR3 is CSARGIYYEQYF. The CDR3 DNA is TGCAGTGCTAGGGGGATCTACTACGAGCAGTACTTC.

The chain uses TRBV27 and TRBJ2-7, with 10 bases that match TRBD2. The germline V gene encodes CDR1 MNHEY and CDR2 SMNVEV (reference sequence). This CDR3 has 15 residues. The trim removed 2 bases at V and 1 base at J, leaving 2 bases unmatched. Written as DNA, the CDR3 is TGTGCCAGCAGTTTAAGCGGGGGGGCGTCCTACGAGCAGTACTTC. Translation gives CASSLSGGASYEQYF.

This clonotype was seen a handful of times. The chain is built from TRBV20-1 and TRBJ1-4; D possibly corresponds to TRBD1 (6 bases). Germline CDR1 DFQATT, CDR2 SNEGSKA (reference sequence). This CDR3 has 13 residues. The V end was cut by 6 bases, the J end by 4 bases, with 12 bases between. The CDR3 nucleotides read TGCAGTGCCACCGACAGGATTAATGAAAAACTGTTTTTT. Amino acid sequence: CSATDRINEKLFF.

This chain's CDR3 is CASSLGRRVGQYF. The CDR3 DNA reads as TGTGCCAGCAGTCTGGGGCGGAGGGTAGGGCAGTACTTC. The chain recombines TRBV28 with TRBJ2-7, with D possibly being TRBD2 (6 bases). The CDR3 is 13 residues long. V gave up 5 bases and J gave up 9 bases, with 17 bases separating them. CDR1 and CDR2 from the germline V gene are MDHEN and SYDVKM.

This clonotype was detected ten times or more. The chain links TRBV2 to TRBJ2-7; the D is unclear. Trimming left V 2 bases short and J 3 bases short, with 5 bases between. The CDR3 loop spans 12 amino acids. Per germline, CDR1 SNHLY and CDR2 FYNNEI. Here the CDR3 DNA reads TGTGCCAGCAGTGAACGCAACTACGAGCAGTACTTC. This sequence encodes CASSERNYEQYF.

At least ten counts were recorded for this clonotype. This sequence joins TRBV2 and TRBJ1-5; D is uncertain. CDR3 length: 13 residues. Germline V lookup: CDR1 SNHLY, CDR2 FYNNEI. V lost 10 bases to trimming and J lost 1 base, with 11 bases between them. CDR3 region: CAIKPGSNQPQHF. As DNA, the CDR3 is TGTGCCATAAAACCTGGGAGCAATCAGCCCCAGCATTTT. Full variable domain (remainder filled in from reference TRBV2 and TRBJ1-5): EPEVTQTPSHQVTQMGQEVILRCVPISNHLYFYWYRQILGQKVEFLVSFYNNEISEKSEIFDDQFSVERPDGSNFTLKIRSTKLEDSAMYFCAIKPGSNQPQHFGDGTRLSIL.

This clonotype has ten or more counts. This rearrangement joins TRBV20-1 to TRBJ2-7; the match to TRBD2 covers 7 bases. The CDR3 length is 14 residues. Looked up from germline, CDR1 is DFQATT and CDR2 is SNEGSKA (reference sequence). The ends lost 6 bases at V and 3 bases at J; junction bases unmatched: 11. In DNA, the CDR3 is TGCAGTGCGGAATCGCTTCTAGCGGACTACGAGCAGTACTTC. It codes for CSAESLLADYEQYF.

This clonotype was seen at least ten times. The rearrangement links TRBV19 to TRBJ2-7; 7 bases are shared with TRBD1. Unmatched junction bases numbered 8, after V lost 9 bases and J lost 0 bases. This CDR3 spans 14 amino acids. CDR1 and CDR2 (germline): LNHDA, SQIVND (reference sequence). The CDR3 DNA follows: TGTGCCAGCGCCGCCGGGACAGACTCCTACGAGCAGTACTTC. Translated: CASAAGTDSYEQYF.

V usage is TRBV5-5 and J usage is TRBJ2-7; D unclear. Germline V lookup: CDR1 SGHKS, CDR2 YYEKEE (reference sequence). Trimming left V 3 bases short and J 3 bases short, with 10 bases between. CDR3 length equals 13 residues. This CDR3 is CASSSVQLYEQYF. CDR3 bases: TGTGCCAGCAGCTCCGTCCAGCTCTACGAGCAGTACTTC. The full variable domain, with the rest looked up from reference TRBV5-5 and TRBJ2-7, is DAGVTQSPTHLIKTRGQQVTLRCSPISGHKSVSWYQQVLGQGPQFIFQYYEKEERGRGNFPDRFSARQFPNYSSELNVNALLLGDSALYLCASSSVQLYEQYFGPGTRLTVT.

The rearrangement links TRBV12-3 or TRBV12-4 to TRBJ1-1, with D perhaps matching TRBD1 (5 bases). The CDR3 runs to 14 residues. V lost 6 bases and J lost 2, with 13 bases in between. In DNA, the CDR3 is TGTGCCAGCAGCCGGGGACGGTCAAACACTGAAGCTTTCTTT. This translates into CASSRGRSNTEAFF.

This clonotype was picked up many times. The V and J genes are TRBV19 and TRBJ2-7; D not certain. The V gene lost 3 bases and the J gene lost 0 bases, with 6 bases spanning the gap. From germline, CDR1 is LNHDA and CDR2 SQIVND (reference sequence). The length of the CDR3 is 13 residues. The CDR3 here is CASSIGRSYEQYF. CDR3 coding DNA: TGTGCCAGTAGTATTGGGCGCTCCTACGAGCAGTACTTC.

This clonotype has a handful of counts. The CDR3 DNA sequence: TGTGCCTGGAAAACAGGGATTGGAAACACCATATATTTT. This gives the protein CAWKTGIGNTIYF. The rearrangement joins TRBV30 to TRBJ1-3; tentatively, D is TRBD1 (6 bases). This CDR3 has 13 residues. Looked up from germline, CDR1 is GTSNPN and CDR2 is SVGIG (reference sequence). V dropped 4 bases and J dropped 3 bases, with 10 bases sitting between them.

This clonotype occurred many times. The chain joins TRBV6-5 to TRBJ2-3; D unresolved. The germline V gene encodes CDR1 MNHEY and CDR2 SVGAGI. V lost 3 bases and J 1 base, leaving 11 bases between the germline ends. The CDR3 runs to 15 residues. The CDR3 sequence is CASSYRRLGTDTQYF. CDR3 DNA: TGTGCCAGCAGTTATCGTCGCCTAGGCACAGATACGCAGTATTTT.

This chain links TRBV20-1 with TRBJ1-1, with TRBD1 matching 9 bases. Germline CDR1 is DFQATT and CDR2 is SNEGSKA (reference sequence). V dropped 3 bases and J dropped 0; count of bases not matched to a gene: 8. CDR3 length equals 16 residues. This CDR3 reads CSARKGQGNMNTEAFF. In DNA form, the CDR3 reads TGCAGTGCTAGGAAGGGACAGGGAAACATGAACACTGAAGCTTTCTTT.

V gene TRBV24-1 combines with J gene TRBJ1-2, with D perhaps TRBD1 (5 bases). CDR3 length: 15 residues. V lost 3 bases and J 5 bases, leaving 15 bases between the germline ends. Germline values: CDR1 KGHDR, CDR2 SFDVKD. The DNA for the CDR3 is TGTGCCACCAGTGATGCAGGGAAACAGTCGTATGGCTACACCTTC. Translating it yields CATSDAGKQSYGYTF.

This clonotype was seen ten or more times. Compared with germline, one end of the junction differs, possibly owing to a read error. The chain uses TRBV4-3 and TRBJ1-2; D not resolved. Germline CDR1 and CDR2: LGHNA and YSLEER. CDR3 length: 15 residues. CDR3 in amino acids: CAGSRARWGSYGYTF. The CDR3 DNA sequence: TGCGCCGGCAGCCGCGCGCGGTGGGGTTCCTATGGCTACACCTTC.

This chain connects TRBV7-2 to TRBJ2-7; 8 bases are shared with TRBD2. Germline V lookup: CDR1 SGHTA, CDR2 FQGNSA. The CDR3 covers 14 residues. V lost 5 bases, J lost 3 bases, and 6 bases stayed unmatched. The CDR3 nucleotides read TGTGCCAGCAGCCGAACTAGCGGAAACTACGAGCAGTACTTC. It codes for CASSRTSGNYEQYF.

This clonotype appeared many times. A read error may account for a junction end that differs from germline. The rearrangement uses TRBV6-1 and TRBJ2-2; TRBD2 is a possible D gene (5 bases). CDR1 is MNHNS, CDR2 SASEGT, per germline. This CDR3 has 13 residues. CDR3 DNA: TGTGCCGGAGAGACCCCGAACACCGGGGAGCCGTTTTTT. As protein: CAGETPNTGEPFF.

This clonotype was seen many times. The gene calls are TRBV24-1 and TRBJ2-4, with 10 bases fitting TRBD1. Germline lookup yields CDR1 KGHDR and CDR2 SFDVKD. V shed 2 bases, J shed 3 bases, and the junction held 9 bases outside the gene matches. CDR3 length: 18 amino acids. CDR3 protein: CATSDSPGQGDVKNIQYF. CDR3 DNA: TGTGCCACCAGTGATTCACCCGGACAGGGGGACGTCAAAAACATTCAGTACTTC.

This clonotype was seen repeatedly, ten times or more. The chain uses TRBV25-1 and TRBJ2-2, with D perhaps matching TRBD1 (6 bases). V dropped 2 bases and J dropped 7 bases, with 14 bases sitting between them. The V gene's germline CDR1 is MGHDK and CDR2 SYGVNS. The CDR3 totals 15 residues. CDR3 nucleotide sequence: TGTGCCAGCAGTGAAAGGACAGTATTGGGCGGGGAGCTGTTTTTT. Translating it yields CASSERTVLGGELFF.

This clonotype was recorded many times. The chain couples TRBV6-1 to TRBJ2-5; D possibly corresponds to TRBD2 (5 bases). Germline V gene lookup returns CDR1 MNHNS and CDR2 SASEGT. The V and J ends lost 0 bases and 6 bases respectively, with 11 bases between them. This CDR3 has 14 residues. The CDR3 loop reads CASSEAEGSKTQYF. As DNA, the CDR3 is TGTGCCAGCAGTGAAGCAGAAGGGAGTAAGACCCAGTACTTC.

This clonotype was counted many times. This chain joins TRBV24-1 and TRBJ2-2; possible D gene TRBD1, 5 bases. The V gene lost 2 bases and the J gene lost 4 bases, with 13 bases spanning the gap. Germline V gene lookup returns CDR1 KGHDR and CDR2 SFDVKD. There are 16 residues in the CDR3. The CDR3 region has the DNA TGTGCCACCAGTGATTGGGAACGACAGCCCACCGGGGAGCTGTTTTTT. This sequence encodes CATSDWERQPTGELFF.

This clonotype showed up many times. The chain joins TRBV12-3 or TRBV12-4 to TRBJ1-5; D gene uncertain. The CDR3 spans 12 residues. V gave up 3 bases and J gave up 3 bases, with 3 bases separating them. CDR3 protein: CASSLINQPQHF. In nucleotides, the CDR3 is TGTGCCAGCAGTTTGATCAATCAGCCCCAGCATTTT.

The sample holds many counts of this clonotype. The gene calls are TRBV6-4 and TRBJ2-2, with no clear D. The ends were cut back, 0 bases at V and 4 bases at J, with 3 bases in the middle. Germline CDR1 reads MRHNA; CDR2 reads SNTAGT. The CDR3 extends over 13 amino acids. CDR3 sequence: CASSDSTTGELFF. CDR3 nucleotide sequence: TGTGCCAGCAGTGACTCTACCACCGGGGAGCTGTTTTTT.

This sequence joins TRBV27 and TRBJ1-1; D is ambiguous. The CDR3 length is 17 residues. The V gene's germline CDR1 is MNHEY and CDR2 SMNVEV (reference sequence). Trimming stripped 3 bases from V and 5 bases from J, with 22 bases between. For the CDR3, the DNA is TGTGCCAGCAGTTTGTTGGTCACCCCAACACGAGGGACTGAAGCTTTCTTT. It encodes CASSLLVTPTRGTEAFF.